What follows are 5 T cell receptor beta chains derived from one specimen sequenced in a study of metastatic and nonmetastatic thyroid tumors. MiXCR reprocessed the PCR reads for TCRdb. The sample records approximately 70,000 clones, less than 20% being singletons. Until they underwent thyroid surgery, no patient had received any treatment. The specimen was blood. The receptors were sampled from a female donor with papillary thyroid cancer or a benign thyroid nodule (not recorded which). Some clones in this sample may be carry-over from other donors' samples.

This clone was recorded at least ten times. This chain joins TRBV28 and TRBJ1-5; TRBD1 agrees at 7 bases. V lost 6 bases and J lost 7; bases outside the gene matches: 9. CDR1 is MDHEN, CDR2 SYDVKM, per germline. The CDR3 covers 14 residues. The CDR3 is CASSPDRAYQPQHF. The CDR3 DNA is TGTGCCAGCAGCCCTGACAGGGCCTACCAGCCCCAGCATTTT.

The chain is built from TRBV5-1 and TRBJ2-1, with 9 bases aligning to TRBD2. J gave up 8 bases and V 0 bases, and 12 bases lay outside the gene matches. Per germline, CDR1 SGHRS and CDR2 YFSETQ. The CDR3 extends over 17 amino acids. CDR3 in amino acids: CASSLDRSGSFSYEQFF. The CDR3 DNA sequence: TGCGCCAGCAGCTTGGACCGTAGCGGGAGTTTTAGCTATGAGCAGTTCTTC.

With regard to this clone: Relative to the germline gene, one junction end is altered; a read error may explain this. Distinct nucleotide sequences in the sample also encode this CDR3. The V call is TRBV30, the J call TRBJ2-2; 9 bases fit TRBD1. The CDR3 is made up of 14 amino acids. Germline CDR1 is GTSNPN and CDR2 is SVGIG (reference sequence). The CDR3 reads CAWRGQGDTGELFF. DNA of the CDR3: TGTGCCTGGAGGGGACAGGGAGACACCGGGGAGCTATTTTTT.

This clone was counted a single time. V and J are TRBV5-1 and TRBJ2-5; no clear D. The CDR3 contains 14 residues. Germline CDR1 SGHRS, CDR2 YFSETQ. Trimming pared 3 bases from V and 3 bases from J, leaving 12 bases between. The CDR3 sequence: CASSCGTVKETQYF. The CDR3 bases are TGCGCCAGCAGCTGTGGTACAGTGAAAGAGACCCAGTACTTC.

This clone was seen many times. The CDR3, as DNA: TGTGCCAGCAGCCAAGGGGTTGAGCAGTTCTTC. Amino acids: CASSQGVEQFF. The chain couples TRBV4-2 to TRBJ2-1; D is unclear. Germline V gene sequence: CDR1 LGHNA, CDR2 YNFKEQ. Trimming cost V 1 base and J 9 bases, with 4 bases left between them. This CDR3 spans 11 amino acids.